These T cell receptor beta chains were read from a single sample in a study of CD8+ T cells in alopecia areata. Only in-frame clones appear in the TCRdb table, and some are missing; sequencing was by immunoSEQ multiplex PCR. The table includes 150,000 to 200,000 clones, around three fifths detected once. Sequencing used CD4+ T cells sorted from blood, obtained at week 24, from a patient treated with tofacitinib. All receptors derive from a human donor with alopecia areata. Both conserved end residues are part of each CDR3. The D gene is left open where the match is weak. The listing skips clone size in some rows; elsewhere it reads once, few, many or a size class.

length	V	D	size	J	DNA	CDR3
13	TRBV29-1	NA	NA	TRBJ2-7	TGCAGCGTTGTGGAGGGGGGCGGTTACGAGCAGTACTTC	CSVVEGGGYEQYF
13	TRBV15	TRBD1	NA	TRBJ1-4	TGTGCCACCAGCCTGACAGGGGACGGAAAACTGTTTTTT	CATSLTGDGKLFF
16	TRBV4-1	NA	many	TRBJ1-1	TGCGCCAGCAGCCCCATCGGCCGAGTGATGAACACTGAAGCTTTCTTT	CASSPIGRVMNTEAFF
11	TRBV30	NA	NA	TRBJ2-7	TGTGCCTGGAGTGACAGCTACGAGCAGTACTTC	CAWSDSYEQYF
14	TRBV7-8	TRBD2	NA	TRBJ2-3	TGTGCCAGCAGCCCACGGACTAGCTCAGATACGCAGTATTTT	CASSPRTSSDTQYF
14	TRBV13	NA	NA	TRBJ1-1	TGTGCCAGCAGCTTCTACGACACGAACACTGAAGCTTTCTTT	CASSFYDTNTEAFF
19	TRBV4-1	TRBD2	NA	TRBJ2-3	TGCGCCAGCAGCTCGCTCACCATGACTAGCAGAACTAGCACAGATACGCAGTATTTT	CASSSLTMTSRTSTDTQYF
15	TRBV30	NA	NA	TRBJ1-6	TGTGCCTGGAGAGTAATAGGCAGGAATAATTCACCCCTCCACTTT	CAWRVIGRNNSPLHF
14	TRBV11-2	NA	NA	TRBJ2-7	TGTGCCAGCAGCTTAAGTCGGATCTCCTACGAGCAGTACTTC	CASSLSRISYEQYF
14	TRBV6-6	TRBD1	NA	TRBJ1-2	TGTGCCAGCAGTTACTCTGACAGGGTGCATGGCTACACCTTC	CASSYSDRVHGYTF
10	TRBV29-1	NA	few	TRBJ2-1	TGCAGCGTTGGAGTGGAGCGGCAGTTCTTC	CSVGVERQFF
16	TRBV7-8	TRBD2	NA	TRBJ2-1	TGTGCCAGCAGCCCTGGGACTAGCGGGGAGCACAATGAGCAGTTCTTC	CASSPGTSGEHNEQFF
13	TRBV29-1	NA	NA	TRBJ2-1	TGCAGCGTTGGGGGGAGGAATACCAATGAGCAGTTCTTC	CSVGGRNTNEQFF
13	TRBV6-6	NA	NA	TRBJ2-5	TGTGCCAGCAGTTACTCGATGACAGAGACCCAGTACTTC	CASSYSMTETQYF
12	TRBV27	NA	few	TRBJ1-2	TGTGCCAGCAGTTCTACGACAGGCGCCAACACCTTC	CASSSTTGANTF
14	TRBV27	NA	few	TRBJ1-5	TGTGCCAGCAGTCAGAGAGGCCAGGGTCAGCCCCAGCATTTT	CASSQRGQGQPQHF
13	TRBV9	NA	NA	TRBJ1-1	TGTGCCAGCTCACAGGGTTCGAACACTGAAGCTTTCTTT	CASSQGSNTEAFF
12	TRBV29-1	NA	NA	TRBJ2-3	TGCAGCGTTGAAGATGTGGGTCGTACGCAGTATTTT	CSVEDVGRTQYF
13	TRBV5-1	NA	NA	TRBJ2-7	TGCGCCAGCAGCTCCGCCTCGCGTGGCGAGCAGTACTTC	CASSSASRGEQYF
16	TRBV5-6	TRBD1	NA	TRBJ1-1	TGTGCCAGCAGCTTGTTGGGACAGGGGGTGAACACTGAAGCTTTCTTT	CASSLLGQGVNTEAFF
14	TRBV14	NA	NA	TRBJ1-4	TGTGCCAGCAGCCCGAGGAGGACTAATGAAAAACTGTTTTTT	CASSPRRTNEKLFF
11	TRBV2	NA	NA	TRBJ2-1	TGTGCCAGCAGCCCTGGCCGGCAGCAGTTCTTC	CASSPGRQQFF
18	TRBV9	TRBD2	NA	TRBJ2-3	TGTGCCAGCAGCGTAGTGGCTAGCGGACTCTCTAGCACAGATACGCAGTATTTT	CASSVVASGLSSTDTQYF
11	TRBV5-6	NA	NA	TRBJ1-2	TGTGCCAGCAGCTTTACCCATGGCTACACCTTC	CASSFTHGYTF
8	TRBV30	NA	NA	TRBJ1-1	TGTGCCTCCCCGGTTGCTTTCTTT	CASPVAFF
14	TRBV4-2	NA	NA	TRBJ2-5	TGTGCCAGCAGCCAAGGGCAAGCAGGGGAGACCCAGTACTTC	CASSQGQAGETQYF
14	TRBV19	TRBD1	few	TRBJ2-5	TGTGCCAGTACCGCGACAGGGCCCACGGAGACCCAGTACTTC	CASTATGPTETQYF
14	TRBV7-2	TRBD1	NA	TRBJ2-7	TGTGCCAGCAGCGCAGCCGGGACAGTTCTCGAGCAGTACTTC	CASSAAGTVLEQYF
15	TRBV15	TRBD1	NA	TRBJ2-1	TGTGCCACCAGCAGAGGGGGACAGGGGGCGAATAGTAAGTTCTTC	CATSRGGQGANSKFF
14	TRBV27	NA	NA	TRBJ1-1	TGTGCCAGCAGTTCCCCCGTATATGGGACTGAAGCTTTCTTT	CASSSPVYGTEAFF
12	TRBV5-4	NA	few	TRBJ1-1	TGTGCCAGCAGCGCTCGTAACACTGAAGCTTTCTTT	CASSARNTEAFF
13	TRBV5-1	NA	NA	TRBJ2-7	TGCGCCAGCAGCTTGGCTGCAACCTACGAGCAGTACTTC	CASSLAATYEQYF
16	TRBV30	NA	NA	TRBJ1-1	TGTGCCTGGATTTTCGGGGGGCACGGAATGAACACTGAAGCTTTCTTT	CAWIFGGHGMNTEAFF
13	TRBV6-5	NA	NA	TRBJ2-3	TGTGCCAGCAGCGAGGACCTCACAGATACGCAGTATTTT	CASSEDLTDTQYF
12	TRBV29-1	NA	NA	TRBJ2-1	TGCAGCGTTGATCGAGGGCACAATGAGCAGTTCTTC	CSVDRGHNEQFF
16	TRBV7-9	TRBD1	NA	TRBJ2-3	TGTGCCAGCAGCTTAGCCCGACAGGGGAGCACAGATACGCAGTATTTT	CASSLARQGSTDTQYF
13	TRBV14	NA	many	TRBJ1-1	TGTGCCAGCAGCCTAAGGAGGAACACTGAAGCTTTCTTT	CASSLRRNTEAFF
15	TRBV6-5	TRBD2	NA	TRBJ2-4	TGTGCCAGCAGCCCAACTAGCGGGGGCGGAAACATTCAGTACTTC	CASSPTSGGGNIQYF
15	TRBV2	NA	NA	TRBJ1-5	TGTGCCAGCAGTAACAGGGAGGGCGGCAATCAGCCCCAGCATTTT	CASSNREGGNQPQHF
17	TRBV19	NA	NA	TRBJ1-4	TGTGCCAGTAGTAATTGGTTCCAGACAGGAACTAATGAAAAACTGTTTTTT	CASSNWFQTGTNEKLFF
14	TRBV11-1	NA	NA	TRBJ1-6	TGTGCCAGCAGCGAGCGGGTCAAGAATTCACCCCTCCACTTT	CASSERVKNSPLHF
14	TRBV30	NA	NA	TRBJ1-2	TGTGCCTTAGAACTGGGACGGATAAACTATGGCTACACCTTC	CALELGRINYGYTF
17	TRBV25-1	NA	NA	TRBJ1-1	TGTGCCAGCAGTGAAGGAGGTCGGGACACCCTGGGCACTGAAGCTTTCTTT	CASSEGGRDTLGTEAFF
14	TRBV18	NA	many	TRBJ1-1	TGTGCCAGCTCATTCGCGGGGCGAGACACTGAAGCTTTCTTT	CASSFAGRDTEAFF
16	TRBV6-6	NA	NA	TRBJ1-6	TGTGCCAGCAGCCGGGCTTCACAGGGAAATAATTCACCCCTCCACTTT	CASSRASQGNNSPLHF
16	TRBV7-9	TRBD1	NA	TRBJ2-5	TGTGCCAGCAGCTTAGGGAGGACAGGGGGCACGGAGACCCAGTACTTC	CASSLGRTGGTETQYF
15	TRBV14	NA	few	TRBJ2-2	TGTGCCAGCAGCCAAGTTCCGGGGTACACCGGGGAGCTGTTTTTT	CASSQVPGYTGELFF
14	TRBV30	NA	few	TRBJ1-1	TGTGCCTGGAGTGTACGGGGCAGGGTCGGTGAAGCTTTCTTT	CAWSVRGRVGEAFF
16	TRBV18	NA	NA	TRBJ2-2	TGTGCCAGCTCAATACAGGGCATAGGAAACACCGGGGAGCTGTTTTTT	CASSIQGIGNTGELFF
14	TRBV18	TRBD2	NA	TRBJ2-1	TGTGCCAGCTCGTCGGGACTACTATCTAGTGAGCAGTTCTTC	CASSSGLLSSEQFF
17	TRBV19	NA	NA	TRBJ1-5	TGTGCCAGTAGTATCCATGCGGGCAGGATGGTGGATCAGCCCCAGCATTTT	CASSIHAGRMVDQPQHF
16	TRBV15	NA	NA	TRBJ1-5	TGTGCCACCACCCCCGGTGGGGGGGAACGAAATCAGCCCCAGCATTTT	CATTPGGGERNQPQHF
13	TRBV7-2	NA	NA	TRBJ2-5	TGTGCCAGCAGCAGACTAGGCGGGGAGACCCAGTACTTC	CASSRLGGETQYF
13	TRBV30	TRBD1	NA	TRBJ2-5	TGTGCCTGGAGCCCAGGGGGCCAAGAGACCCAGTACTTC	CAWSPGGQETQYF